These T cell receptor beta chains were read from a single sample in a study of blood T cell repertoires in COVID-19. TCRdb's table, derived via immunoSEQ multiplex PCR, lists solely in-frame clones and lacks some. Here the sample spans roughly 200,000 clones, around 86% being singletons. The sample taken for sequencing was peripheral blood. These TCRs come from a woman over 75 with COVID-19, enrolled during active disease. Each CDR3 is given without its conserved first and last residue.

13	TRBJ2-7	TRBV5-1	ASTLTGTGAYEQY
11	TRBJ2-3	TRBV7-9	ASSLLGEDTQY
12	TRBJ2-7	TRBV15	ATSRGSQSYEQY
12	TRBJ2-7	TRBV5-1	ASSLGRQGGEQY
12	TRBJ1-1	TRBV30	AWKLTGVNTEAF
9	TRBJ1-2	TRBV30	ASRQVGGYT
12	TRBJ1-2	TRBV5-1	ASSFSAAGEGYT
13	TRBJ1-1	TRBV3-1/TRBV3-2	ASSPRQGQDTEAF
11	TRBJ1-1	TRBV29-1	SVRGGGNTEAF
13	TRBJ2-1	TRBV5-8	ASRSAGVGDNEQF
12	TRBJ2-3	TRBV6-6	ASSWTSGTDTQY
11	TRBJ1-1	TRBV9	ASSVDYRAKAF
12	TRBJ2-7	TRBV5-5	ASSPGPTGREQY
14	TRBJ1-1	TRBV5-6	ASSPASRASDTEAF
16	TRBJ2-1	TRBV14	ASSQDEFWLAGGNEQF
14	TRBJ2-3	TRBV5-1	ASSLGTSGNSDTQY
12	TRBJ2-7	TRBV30	AWTRDRGIYEQY
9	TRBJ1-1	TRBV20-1	SAIQGFEAF
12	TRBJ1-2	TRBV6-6	ASSYGQGAYGYT
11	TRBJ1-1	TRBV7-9	ASSPSTNTEAF
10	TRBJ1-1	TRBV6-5	ASSIRGTEAF
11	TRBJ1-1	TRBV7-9	ASSRDSNTEAF
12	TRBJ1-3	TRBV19	ASSGPISGNTIY
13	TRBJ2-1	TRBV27	ASSLRGLADNEQF
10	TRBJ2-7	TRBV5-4	ASSPSGGEQY
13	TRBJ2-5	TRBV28	ASSPLQEVEETQY
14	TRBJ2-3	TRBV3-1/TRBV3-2	ASSQDVAGKSDTQY
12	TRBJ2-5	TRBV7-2	ASSLGLVGETQY
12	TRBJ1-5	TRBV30	AWSIGGGNQPQH
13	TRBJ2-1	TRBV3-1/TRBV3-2	ASVRYSGTSYEQF
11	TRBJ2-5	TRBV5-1	ASRTGSEETQY
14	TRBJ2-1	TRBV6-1	ASSDRTSGMRNEQF
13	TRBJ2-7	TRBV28	ASLPGGTVSYEQY
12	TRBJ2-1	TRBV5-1	ASSLSLAGYEQF
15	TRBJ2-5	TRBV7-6	ASSSLISPGSQETQY
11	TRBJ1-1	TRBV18	ASSAGQNTEAF
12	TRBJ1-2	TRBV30	AWSVLGQSYGYT
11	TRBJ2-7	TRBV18	ASSPGGGAEQY
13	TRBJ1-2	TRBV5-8	ASSARSFGGYGYT
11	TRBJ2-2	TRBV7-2	ASSLTSTGELF
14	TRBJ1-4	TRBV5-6	ASSLWQTTTNEKLF
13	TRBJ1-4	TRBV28	ASSFRGKGNEKLF
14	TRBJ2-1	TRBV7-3	ASSLIHGLEAGEQF
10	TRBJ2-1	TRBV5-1	ASSLDRNEQF
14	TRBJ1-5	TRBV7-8	ASSLTGQGTRQPQH
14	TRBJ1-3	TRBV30	AWTRTARSSGNTIY
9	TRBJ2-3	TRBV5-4	ASNRGRGGN
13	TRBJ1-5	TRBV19	ASSIRGNGDQPQH
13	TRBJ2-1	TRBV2	ASSPSGSSYNEQF